The 14 T cell receptor beta chains below were found in one sample sequenced in a study of CD8+ T cells in alopecia areata. Following RNA extraction, reverse transcription yielded cDNA that acted as the sequencing template. The protocol was immunoSEQ multiplex PCR, while the TCRdb copy is restricted to in-frame clones and leaves out a portion. Found here are 220,000 or so clones, roughly 57% of them singletons; the top ten hold approximately 0.44%. Sequencing used CD4+ T cells sorted from blood, obtained at week 0. The source is a human donor with alopecia areata.

This sequence joins TRBV27 and TRBJ1-6, with D uncertain. Germline V lookup: CDR1 MNHEY, CDR2 SMNVEV (reference sequence). Trimming left V 0 bases short and J 9 bases short, with 9 bases between. The CDR3 contains 14 residues. The CDR3, as DNA: TGTGCCAGCAGTTTATCAGGGTCCCTTTCACCCCTCCACTTT. This codes for CASSLSGSLSPLHF.

This rearrangement joins TRBV29-1 to TRBJ1-1; D is uncertain. The CDR3 length is 13 residues. Germline V gives CDR1 SQVTM, CDR2 ANQGSEA. V dropped 6 bases and J dropped 1 base, with 12 bases sitting between them. CDR3: CSVPKDPNTEAFF. The CDR3 bases are TGCAGCGTCCCAAAAGACCCGAACACTGAAGCTTTCTTT.

The V and J genes are TRBV7-8 and TRBJ2-7, with D perhaps TRBD2 (5 bases). Germline V gene data show CDR1 as SGHVS and CDR2 as FQNEAQ. CDR3 size: 15 residues. V lost 2 bases and J 3 bases, leaving 14 bases between the germline ends. CDR3 bases: TGTGCCAGCAGCTTATTCGCGGGTGTGTTCTACGAGCAGTACTTC. Amino acid sequence: CASSLFAGVFYEQYF. Full variable domain (missing parts from reference TRBV7-8 and TRBJ2-7): GAGVSQSPRYKVAKRGQDVALRCDPISGHVSLFWYQQALGQGPEFLTYFQNEAQLDKSGLPSDRFFAERPEGSVSTLKIQRTQQEDSAVYLCASSLFAGVFYEQYFGPGTRLTVT.

The V and J genes are TRBV6-5 and TRBJ1-2; D call uncertain. Between the trimmed V and J ends, which lost 2 bases and 4 bases, there was a span of 11 bases. This CDR3 region has 14 residues. Germline V gives CDR1 MNHEY, CDR2 SVGAGI. CDR3 DNA: TGTGCCAGCAGTTACGGGCAGACCTCCTATGGCTACACCTTC. Protein sequence: CASSYGQTSYGYTF.

The chain combines TRBV5-4 with TRBJ2-7; D may be TRBD1 (5 bases). CDR3 length equals 14 residues. The germline V gene has CDR1 SGHNT and CDR2 YYREEE (reference sequence). V was trimmed by 0 bases and J by 2 bases, leaving 9 bases between them. CDR3 residues: CASSLGGTPYEQYF. The CDR3 nucleotides are TGTGCCAGCAGCTTGGGGGGCACCCCCTACGAGCAGTACTTC.

This clone was recorded a few times. The rearrangement uses TRBV18 and TRBJ1-3; no clear D gene. The germline V and J ends were trimmed by 2 bases and 0 bases, with 8 bases remaining between them. This CDR3 region has 15 residues. Per the germline V gene, CDR1 is KGHSH and CDR2 is LQKENI. The CDR3 reads CASSPARLSGNTIYF. CDR3 coding DNA: TGTGCCAGCTCACCAGCCAGACTCTCTGGAAACACCATATATTTT.

This clone was recorded a few times. The chain joins TRBV7-3 to TRBJ2-1, with TRBD1 as a possible D gene (6 bases). V lost 5 bases to trimming and J lost 4 bases, with 12 bases between them. From germline, CDR1 is SGHTA and CDR2 FQGTGA. The CDR3 spans 14 residues. The CDR3 DNA is TGTGCCAGCAGCCCCGGACAGAATTACAATGAGCAGTTCTTC. Protein product: CASSPGQNYNEQFF. Combining the CDR3 with reference TRBV7-3 and TRBJ2-1 gives the whole variable domain GAGVSQTPSNKVTEKGKYVELRCDPISGHTALYWYRQSLGQGPEFLIYFQGTGAADDSGLPNDRFFAVRPEGSVSTLKIQRTERGDSAVYLCASSPGQNYNEQFFGPGTRLTVL.

V gene TRBV10-3 combines with J gene TRBJ2-1, with 8 bases that match TRBD1. CDR1 ENHRY and CDR2 SYGVKD come from the germline V gene. The CDR3 is made up of 15 amino acids. J lost 0 bases, V lost 7 bases, and 5 bases had no gene match. The CDR3 loop reads CAITPTGDSYNEQFF. In nucleotides, the CDR3 is TGTGCCATCACCCCGACAGGGGACTCCTACAATGAGCAGTTCTTC.

Regarding this clone: Compared with germline, one end of the junction differs, possibly owing to a read error. The V gene is TRBV30, the J gene TRBJ1-2; D gene unclear. CDR3 length equals 11 residues. Germline V gene lookup returns CDR1 GTSNPN and CDR2 SVGIG (reference sequence). In nucleotides, the CDR3 is TGTGCCGGGAGGACCGAGTATGGCTACACCTTC. This codes for CAGRTEYGYTF.

This sequence joins TRBV2 and TRBJ2-3, with 11 bases identical to TRBD2. CDR3 length equals 15 residues. V lost 2 bases to trimming and J lost 8 bases; unmatched junction nucleotides: 6. In germline, CDR1 is SNHLY, CDR2 FYNNEI. As DNA, the CDR3 is TGTGCCAGCAGTGAACGTACTAGCGGGGGCGGTACGCAGTATTTT. It yields the protein CASSERTSGGGTQYF.

Details on this clone: The identical CDR3 is also encoded by other nucleotide sequences in the sample. The chain employs TRBV5-1 and TRBJ2-3; TRBD2 aligns across 7 bases. The length of the CDR3 is 16 residues. After removal of 0 bases from V and 0 bases from J, the junction contained 4 bases not matched to a gene. Germline-derived CDR1 and CDR2 are SGHRS and YFSETQ. The CDR3 DNA follows: TGCGCCAGCAGCTTGGGCGCGGGGGACAGCACAGATACGCAGTATTTT. This codes for CASSLGAGDSTDTQYF.

The chain links TRBV9 to TRBJ2-1, with 13 bases lining up with TRBD2. V gave up 5 bases and J gave up 7 bases; unmatched junction bases: 6. Germline assignment: CDR1 SGDLS and CDR2 YYNGEE. The CDR3 is made up of 15 amino acids. The CDR3 here is CASRKGLAGENEQFF. The CDR3 DNA follows: TGTGCCAGCAGAAAAGGACTAGCGGGAGAAAATGAGCAGTTCTTC.

This clone appeared a single time. V usage is TRBV5-1 and J usage is TRBJ2-5, with TRBD1 matching over 9 bases. V dropped 2 bases and J dropped 3; count of bases not matched to a gene: 8. The germline gives CDR1 SGHRS, CDR2 YFSETQ. The CDR3 covers 16 residues. CDR3 sequence (DNA): TGCGCCAGCAGCTTTGGGACAGGGAGAGGGGAAGAGACCCAGTACTTC. This sequence encodes CASSFGTGRGEETQYF.

The rearrangement links TRBV9 to TRBJ2-5, with TRBD2 as a possible D gene (6 bases). Per germline, CDR1 SGDLS and CDR2 YYNGEE. The CDR3 is 15 residues long. V was pared by 4 bases and J by 4 bases, with 17 bases between. CDR3 loop: CASSSGPLGGETQYF. CDR3 DNA: TGTGCCAGCAGCTCGGGACCCCTGGGGGGAGAGACCCAGTACTTC.